This T cell receptor beta chain was observed in a study of blood T cells in healthy people across ages. CDR3 length equals 14 residues. The germline gives CDR1 MNHEY, CDR2 SMNVEV (reference sequence). V was trimmed by 0 bases and J by 10 bases, leaving 15 bases between them. The authors ran a second PCR of roughly 6 to 12 cycles using a sample-barcoded 5' primer and a J-beta primer mix. Sequencing of every sample gave 2.5 million or more CDR3-containing paired-end reads. TCRdb passed the 5' RACE reads through MiXCR, listing each CDR3 protein once. This table has 1.2 million to 1.5 million distinct CDR3 sequences, about 40% appearing once. Study results and caveats: Donor CMV status, an unknown factor, possibly confounded changes in expanded clonotypes.

The sample holds a few counts of this clonotype. Its target is not known. The receptor was derived from a woman between 18 and 29 years old in good health. The source material was blood. The J gene is TRBJ1-2, the V gene TRBV27, with D unresolved. The chain's CDR3 is CASSLSQVMASYTF. The CDR3 region has the DNA TGTGCCAGCAGTTTATCTCAGGTGATGGCTTCCTACACCTTC.